What follows describes a single T cell receptor (beta chain). The junction had 10 bases not matched to a gene; V was cut back by 1 base and J by 3 bases. Germline V gene data show CDR1 as PRHDT and CDR2 as FYEKMQ (reference sequence). The CDR3 covers 18 residues. This sample is drawn from a study of memory CD8 T cells in hepatitis C reinfection. Study in general: A couple of donors resolved primary infection, then developed chronic reinfection.

This table comes from immunoSEQ multiplex PCR, and its TCRdb copy is limited to in-frame clones, with some not included. The profile shows about 50,000 clones, 89% of them singletons. The time point is: late/post reinfection, 12 to 24 weeks after detection. Sorted cells were sequenced directly ex vivo without any in vitro expansion. The receptor was derived from a man aged 18 to 30 with hepatitis C virus infection. The source material was naive CD8+ T cells sorted from blood. This chain joins TRBV13 and TRBJ2-2, with 8 positions matching TRBD2. CDR3 loop: CASSLESGGPKDTGELFF. DNA of the CDR3: TGTGCCAGCAGCTTAGAATCGGGGGGGCCAAAGGACACCGGGGAGCTGTTTTTT.